This T cell receptor beta chain was identified during a study of cytomegalovirus exposure and HLA in healthy donors. Trimming pared 0 bases from V and 6 bases from J, leaving 5 bases between. The CDR3 has 13 amino acids. CDR1 and CDR2 (germline): MGHRA, YSYEKL. For this clone: Its antigen is unidentified.

Overall study findings and caveats: An analysis done earlier found most TCR beta V segments productive about 87% or about 30% of the time.

The PCR was carried out with 60 Vbeta primers and 13 Jbeta primers. Produced via immunoSEQ multiplex PCR; TCRdb's table is partial and in-frame only. The data hold approximately 120,000 clones, with under 85% observed a single time. This sequence was found in a man aged 25 to 40 in good health and CMV-seronegative. The chain employs TRBV4-1 and TRBJ1-4; D is possibly TRBD1 (5 bases). The sample was PBMCs. The CDR3 sequence: CASSQETDEKLFF. DNA for the CDR3: TGCGCCAGCAGCCAAGAGACAGATGAAAAACTGTTTTTT.